The present TCR beta chain was sequenced within a study of cytomegalovirus exposure and HLA in healthy donors. About this clone itself: Antigen: not known.

The CDR3 has 15 residues. Deletions cut 7 bases from V and 6 bases from J, with 18 bases between. The germline V gene encodes CDR1 MNHEY and CDR2 SMNVEV (reference sequence). The donors were part of the roughly 120-subject validation cohort, which stood apart from the roughly 700-subject first cohort. Study-level results: It was reported that the classifier diagnosed cytomegalovirus status with high specificity and sensitivity in both the original and validation cohorts. The tendency of first-cohort TCR clusters to co-occur in the 90 to 150 validation repertoires emerged from a later analysis. The CMV antigen specificity of a few CMV-associated chains was confirmed through in vitro analysis.

Sequenced by immunoSEQ multiplex PCR; TCRdb stores in-frame clones only, minus some. The data show hundreds of thousands of clones, more than 75% seen once. The V gene is TRBV27, the J gene TRBJ2-2; D is tentatively TRBD1 or TRBD2 (5 bases each). The sequenced material came from PBMCs. The source of this sequence is a man younger than 30 in good health and CMV-seropositive. This CDR3 reads CASTVVGVVPGELFF. The CDR3, as DNA: TGTGCCAGCACGGTTGTGGGGGTTGTTCCCGGGGAGCTGTTTTTT.